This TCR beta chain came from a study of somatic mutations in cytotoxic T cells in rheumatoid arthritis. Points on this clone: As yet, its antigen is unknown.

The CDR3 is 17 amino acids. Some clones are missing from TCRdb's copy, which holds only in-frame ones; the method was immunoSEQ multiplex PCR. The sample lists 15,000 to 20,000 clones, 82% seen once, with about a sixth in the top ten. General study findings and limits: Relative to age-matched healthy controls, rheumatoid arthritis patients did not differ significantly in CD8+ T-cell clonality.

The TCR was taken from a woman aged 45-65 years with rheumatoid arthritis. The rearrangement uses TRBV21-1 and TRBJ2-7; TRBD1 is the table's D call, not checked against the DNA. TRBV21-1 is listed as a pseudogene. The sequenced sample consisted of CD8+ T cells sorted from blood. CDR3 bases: TGTGCCAGCCCCCTCAGGCGGAACGGCCGACAGACCTACGAGCAGTACTTC. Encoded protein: CASPLRRNGRQTYEQYF.